Below, one T cell receptor beta chain is given with its context. Its antigen is not known. Described treatment: some 19 received Ad26.COV2.S at low or high dose, single or two shots; about 5 received placebo; per-sample allocation not given. Sampling happened 63 days after the first vaccine or placebo injection. These data belong to a study of Ad26.COV2.S vaccination and SARS-CoV-2 variants. Study as a whole: The COV1001 Ad26.COV2.S trial arm included the donor. Dosing was one shot or two shots 56 days apart. Whole-study results and caveats: Vaccinees displayed broader spike-specific TCR repertoires than placebo recipients.

Losses at the gene ends were 1 base for V and 5 bases for J; bases not matched to a gene: 10. Germline CDR1 is LGHDT and CDR2 is YNNKEL (reference sequence). This CDR3 contains 16 residues. The protocol was immunoSEQ multiplex PCR, while the TCRdb copy is restricted to in-frame clones and leaves out a portion. There are about 390,000 clones in the sample; roughly nine tenths occur only once, and 3.5% lies in the top ten. Sequences were derived from peripheral blood, sampled in a trial of Ad26.COV2.S vaccine versus placebo. This receptor was obtained from a person between 18 and 65 years old who received the Ad26.COV2.S COVID-19 vaccine or a placebo. The rearrangement links TRBV3-1 (or the pseudogene TRBV3-2) to TRBJ2-5, with 7 bases fitting TRBD1. CDR3 nucleotide sequence: TGTGCCAGCAGCCAAGGAACAGGGGTTACCGGGGAGACCCAGTACTTC. It specifies CASSQGTGVTGETQYF.